The T cell receptor (beta chain) described here comes from a study of shared clonotypes between healthy human individuals. The study's findings and limits: A handful of donors shared around 5.1% of their naive CD4 clonotypes.

CDR3 length equals 15 residues. Germline V lookup: CDR1 SEHNR, CDR2 FQNEAQ (reference sequence). V was clipped by 4 bases and J by 2 bases; unmatched bases: 6. It was at deep level that the assay was run. Every immunoSEQ plate was one replicate of a subset's evenly spread DNA. Clones were read by immunoSEQ multiplex PCR, and TCRdb kept only the in-frame ones, dropping some. Of roughly 1,800,000 clones in the sample, just under 95% were seen once. A word on this clone: Its antigen is currently unknown. Different DNA sequences within this sample yield the same CDR3.

The naive CD8 subset, CD45RO-negative cells positively selected for CCR7, excluded terminally differentiated effector memory CD45RA+ cells. The sequence was collected from a man aged 18 to 30 in good health. The chain joins TRBV7-9 to TRBJ2-3, with TRBD1 identical over 7 bases. Sequencing was performed on naive CD8+ T cells sorted from blood. The chain's CDR3 is CASSSPGQDTDTQYF. As DNA, the CDR3 is TGTGCCAGCAGCTCACCTGGACAGGACACAGATACGCAGTATTTT.